The 14 T cell receptor beta chains presented below share a single source sample, sequenced in a study of blood T cell repertoires in COVID-19. Sequencing was performed with immunoSEQ multiplex PCR; in TCRdb, only in-frame clones are kept and a portion is missing. The sample has more than 130,000 clones, roughly four fifths seen once. Sequencing was done on a sample of peripheral blood. These receptors originate from a woman older than 75 in a cohort sampled during active or convalescent COVID-19.

This chain joins TRBV5-1 and TRBJ1-2; D is ambiguous. V was shortened by 4 bases and J by 3 bases, with 16 bases between the two germline ends. Germline V gene lookup returns CDR1 SGHRS and CDR2 YFSETQ. The CDR3 spans 15 residues. The CDR3 spells CASSRDAGSDYGYTF. In DNA, the CDR3 is TGCGCCAGCAGCAGAGACGCGGGGTCCGACTATGGCTACACCTTC.

This clone has a single count. The chain has TRBV19 and TRBJ2-3, with 7 bases that match TRBD2. CDR3 length: 15 amino acids. CDR1 is LNHDA and CDR2 is SQIVND in the germline V gene (reference sequence). The V and J ends lost 4 bases and 2 bases, in that order; junction bases with no gene match: 6. DNA for the CDR3: TGTGCCAGTAGTACGGCGGGGGATCTCACAGATACGCAGTATTTT. It codes for CASSTAGDLTDTQYF.

The genes are TRBV4-1 and TRBJ1-2; D remains unclear. Germline CDR1 and CDR2: MGHRA and YSYEKL. CDR3 length: 17 amino acids. The V gene lost 1 base and the J gene lost 2 bases, with 17 bases spanning the gap. CDR3 DNA sequence: TGCGCCAGCAGCCAAGCCCCCGGGGTAGGCCTAAACTATGGCTACACCTTC. It translates to CASSQAPGVGLNYGYTF.

The genes are TRBV6-6 and TRBJ1-2; the D gene is possibly TRBD1 (6 bases). Germline V CDR1 and CDR2: MNHNY, SVGAGI (reference sequence). V was clipped by 6 bases and J by 7 bases, with 15 bases between them. This CDR3 is 13 amino acids long. CDR3 residues: CASREGGGSGYTF. The CDR3, as DNA: TGTGCCAGCAGGGAGGGGGGGGGAAGTGGCTACACCTTC.

The chain links TRBV5-1 to TRBJ1-4; TRBD1 might be the D (5 bases). Trimming removed 0 bases from V and 5 bases from J, with 11 bases in between. CDR1 SGHRS and CDR2 YFSETQ come from the germline V gene. The CDR3 is 15 residues long. The DNA for the CDR3 is TGCGCCAGCAGCTTGGCGGGACTGAGCAATGAAAAACTGTTTTTT. It is translated as CASSLAGLSNEKLFF.

V is TRBV6-5 and J is TRBJ1-6, with D unclear. V dropped 5 bases and J dropped 2 bases, with 7 bases sitting between them. The germline V gene has CDR1 MNHEY and CDR2 SVGAGI. This CDR3 has 14 amino acids. The CDR3 DNA reads TGTGCCAGCAGTAAGCTAGCCTATAATTCACCCCTCCACTTT. It translates to CASSKLAYNSPLHF.

V gene TRBV4-1 combines with J gene TRBJ1-1; TRBD1 aligns across 7 bases. The CDR3 totals 16 residues. The ends lost 6 bases at V and 6 bases at J; junction bases unmatched: 16. The germline CDR1 and CDR2 sequences are MGHRA and YSYEKL. CDR3 protein: CASRPYVGGSVAEAFF. In nucleotides, the CDR3 is TGCGCCAGCAGGCCCTATGTAGGGGGCTCTGTGGCTGAAGCTTTCTTT.

V usage is TRBV28 and J usage is TRBJ2-5; the D gene is possibly TRBD2 (7 bases). Germline-derived CDR1 and CDR2 are MDHEN and SYDVKM. The CDR3 loop spans 16 amino acids. V was shortened by 5 bases and J by 0 bases, with 16 bases between the two germline ends. DNA for the CDR3: TGTGCCAGCAGTCCCGGGGGGCTACTGTACCAAGAGACCCAGTACTTC. It encodes CASSPGGLLYQETQYF.

The rearrangement uses TRBV7-2 and TRBJ1-5; maybe TRBD1 (5 bases). Germline V gene data show CDR1 as SGHTA and CDR2 as FQGNSA. V was shortened by 0 bases and J by 7 bases, with 13 bases between the two germline ends. CDR3 length: 15 residues. The chain's CDR3 is CASSLAQGGYQPQHF. The CDR3 DNA follows: TGTGCCAGCAGCTTAGCCCAGGGAGGATACCAGCCCCAGCATTTT.

The chain employs TRBV7-9 and TRBJ1-2; no definite D call. Germline CDR1 and CDR2: SEHNR and FQNEAQ (reference sequence). The germline V and J ends were trimmed by 3 bases and 8 bases, with 7 bases remaining between them. This CDR3 comprises 11 residues. DNA of the CDR3: TGTGCCAGCAGCTTGATTGAGGGCTACACCTTC. Its protein product is CASSLIEGYTF.

The chain recombines TRBV18 with TRBJ1-5; the D is unclear. The CDR3 covers 15 residues. Germline CDR1 is KGHSH and CDR2 is LQKENI. Trimming took off 3 bases at V and 0 bases at J, with 9 bases between the two ends. DNA of the CDR3: TGTGCCAGCTCACCTAACAGTTATAGCAATCAGCCCCAGCATTTT. Translating it yields CASSPNSYSNQPQHF.

This chain connects TRBV19 to TRBJ1-2, with 8 bases lining up with TRBD1. Germline CDR1 reads LNHDA; CDR2 reads SQIVND (reference sequence). The CDR3 runs to 12 residues. The ends lost 3 bases at V and 8 bases at J; junction bases unmatched: 2. In DNA, the CDR3 is TGTGCCAGTAGTATCACAGGGGGAGGCTACACCTTC. It yields the protein CASSITGGGYTF.

The chain joins TRBV18 to TRBJ2-3; 10 bases align to TRBD2. The CDR3 runs 15 residues. Germline V CDR1 and CDR2: KGHSH, LQKENI. The V gene end was trimmed by 2 bases and the J gene end by 1 base; junction bases not matched to a gene: 0. The CDR3 nucleotides read TGTGCCAGCTCACCAACTAGCGGGGGCACAGATACGCAGTATTTT. Its translation: CASSPTSGGTDTQYF.

Only a few counts were recorded for this clone. The V gene is TRBV6-5, the J gene TRBJ1-2; possible D gene TRBD1, 5 bases. With 0 bases removed from V and 4 bases from J, the gap between germline ends came to 9 bases. CDR1 is MNHEY and CDR2 is SVGAGI in the germline V gene. This CDR3 comprises 14 residues. The CDR3, as DNA: TGTGCCAGCAGTTACTCGAGGACAACCTATGGCTACACCTTC. Translating it yields CASSYSRTTYGYTF.